Ten or more counts support the clone carrying this T cell receptor beta chain. Antigen: not known. The sample originates from a study of CD8 T cells in ankylosing spondylitis. General study results and limits: What seemed typical of ankylosing spondylitis blood was a TCR beta motif built from about 8 highly homologous variants. CD8+ cells made up the disease-linked clones, which were relatively rare in peripheral blood. Reportedly, significant enrichment of disease-linked clones occurred in matched ankylosing spondylitis synovial fluid.

The CDR3 covers 11 residues. V was clipped by 3 bases and J by 4 bases, with 4 bases between them. CDR1 DFQATT and CDR2 SNEGSKA come from the germline V gene (reference sequence). Library preparation for TCR beta used quantitative 5'-RACE with molecular barcodes. TCRdb re-called the 5' RACE reads with MiXCR, one entry per CDR3 protein. Of hundreds of thousands of distinct CDR3 sequences in the sample, more than 25% were seen once. What was sequenced was blood, either unsorted or a sorted T cell fraction (not recorded which). This chain uses TRBV20-1 with TRBJ2-1, with D unclear. The clonotype comes from a male donor with ankylosing spondylitis or in good health (not recorded which). The CDR3 region is CSARPYNEQFF. In DNA, the CDR3 is TGCAGTGCTAGGCCATACAATGAGCAGTTCTTC.